The 28 T cell receptor beta chains listed next were all sequenced from one sample in a study of shared clonotypes between healthy human individuals. Measured with immunoSEQ multiplex PCR; TCRdb has only the in-frame clones, and not every one. The data show around 580,000 clones, nearly 98% seen once. Naive CD8 isolation took CD45RO-negative cells positively selected for CCR7 and excluded terminally differentiated effector memory CD45RA+ cells. What was sequenced was naive CD8+ T cells sorted from blood. These receptors originate from a man aged 30 to 45 in good health.

The genes are TRBV4-1 and TRBJ2-7; tentative D call: TRBD2 (5 bases). The germline CDR1 and CDR2 sequences are MGHRA and YSYEKL. This CDR3 is 13 amino acids long. Trimming pared 4 bases from V and 1 base from J, leaving 8 bases between. As DNA, the CDR3 is TGCGCCAGCAGCCCACTAGAGTCCTACGAGCAGTACTTC. Its protein is CASSPLESYEQYF.

The genes are TRBV27 and TRBJ2-1; D unresolved. The CDR3 runs 14 residues. CDR1 MNHEY and CDR2 SMNVEV come from the germline V gene (reference sequence). V lost 6 bases and J 4 bases, leaving 13 bases between the germline ends. CDR3 sequence: CASSNSPPYNEQFF. The CDR3 DNA reads as TGTGCCAGCAGCAACAGTCCCCCTTACAATGAGCAGTTCTTC.

V gene TRBV30 combines with J gene TRBJ2-7, with D tentatively TRBD1 (5 bases). This CDR3 region has 13 residues. Trimming took off 7 bases at V and 2 bases at J, with 15 bases between the two ends. Germline CDR1 reads GTSNPN; CDR2 reads SVGIG (reference sequence). The DNA for the CDR3 is TGTGCCTCCTCAGGGTATGGGGCCTACGAGCAGTACTTC. Translating gives CASSGYGAYEQYF.

The chain couples TRBV19 to TRBJ2-7, with TRBD2 matching 14 bases. CDR3 size: 17 residues. Germline V CDR1 and CDR2: LNHDA, SQIVND (reference sequence). V lost 3 bases to trimming and J lost 6 bases; unmatched junction nucleotides: 10. CDR3 sequence: CASSIGQGLAGASEQYF. The CDR3 DNA reads as TGTGCCAGTAGTATCGGCCAGGGACTAGCGGGAGCTTCCGAGCAGTACTTC.

The V and J genes are TRBV28 and TRBJ2-7; the D is unclear. CDR1 and CDR2 from the germline V gene are MDHEN and SYDVKM. Trimming pared 4 bases from V and 4 bases from J, leaving 11 bases between. The length of the CDR3 is 13 residues. The CDR3 coding sequence is TGTGCCAGCAGTTCCCCGACGGTTTACGAGCAGTACTTC. It encodes CASSSPTVYEQYF.

This clone showed up just once. The rearrangement uses TRBV9 and TRBJ2-3, with 7 bases that match TRBD2. The germline V gene has CDR1 SGDLS and CDR2 YYNGEE. Unmatched junction bases numbered 18, after V lost 3 bases and J lost 2 bases. This CDR3 is 19 amino acids long. CDR3 residues: CASSAYTKRGRGDTDTQYF. CDR3 sequence (DNA): TGTGCCAGCAGCGCCTATACTAAGCGGGGTCGCGGGGACACAGATACGCAGTATTTT.

V and J are TRBV4-1 and TRBJ1-2; tentatively, D is TRBD1 (6 bases). The V gene's germline CDR1 is MGHRA and CDR2 YSYEKL. The CDR3 runs 13 residues. Trimming stripped 4 bases from V and 8 bases from J, with 14 bases between. The CDR3 DNA reads as TGCGCCAGCAGCCTAGACAGGTCCCGGGGCTACACCTTC. Residues: CASSLDRSRGYTF.

This clone has a single count. At the DNA level, this CDR3 is encoded by other sequences in the same sample as well. The chain has TRBV27 and TRBJ2-1; the D gene is possibly TRBD2 (5 bases). This CDR3 region has 14 residues. The V end lost 0 bases, the J end lost 3 bases, and 6 bases lay between the germline ends. The V gene's germline CDR1 is MNHEY and CDR2 SMNVEV (reference sequence). CDR3 DNA: TGTGCCAGCAGTTTATCTGGACTCTACAATGAGCAGTTCTTC. Translating gives CASSLSGLYNEQFF.

About this clone: The sample has other DNA sequences that encode this CDR3 too. The genes are TRBV2 and TRBJ2-7, with D unresolved. Germline V gene sequence: CDR1 SNHLY, CDR2 FYNNEI. The CDR3 is 10 residues long. V shed 6 bases and J shed 5 bases, with 5 bases lying between them. The CDR3 nucleotides are TGTGCCAGCAGGGGCGACGAGCAGTACTTC. It specifies CASRGDEQYF.

The chain has TRBV5-6 and TRBJ1-5; TRBD1 aligns across 7 bases. CDR3 length equals 14 residues. V was clipped by 4 bases and J by 5 bases; unmatched bases: 6. Germline CDR1 is SGHDT and CDR2 is YYEEEE. Written as DNA, the CDR3 is TGTGCCAGCAGCCAGACAGGGTGGCATCAGCCCCAGCATTTT. It translates to CASSQTGWHQPQHF.

This clone appeared once. The chain employs TRBV28 and TRBJ2-7; D remains ambiguous. Germline V gene sequence: CDR1 MDHEN, CDR2 SYDVKM. The V gene lost 10 bases and the J gene lost 4 bases, with 11 bases spanning the gap. The CDR3 runs 11 residues. CDR3 DNA sequence: TGTGCCACCACGGGTGCTTACGAGCAGTACTTC. Translated: CATTGAYEQYF.

V gene TRBV7-9 combines with J gene TRBJ1-5; no clear D gene. Germline CDR1 is SEHNR and CDR2 is FQNEAQ (reference sequence). Trimming removed 5 bases at V and 7 bases at J, with 12 bases between. The CDR3 runs to 13 residues. CDR3 nucleotides: TGTGCCAGCAGCCAGGCGGACCGGCAGCCCCAGCATTTT. This sequence encodes CASSQADRQPQHF.

This chain joins TRBV5-1 and TRBJ1-2; 7 nucleotides agree with TRBD1. The CDR3 sequence is 17 residues long. V was clipped by 3 bases and J by 4 bases; unmatched bases: 15. Per germline, CDR1 SGHRS and CDR2 YFSETQ. CDR3 sequence reads: CASSSHPRGGAVYGYTF. As DNA, the CDR3 is TGCGCCAGCAGCTCCCACCCTAGAGGGGGCGCAGTCTATGGCTACACCTTC. Supplemented by reference TRBV5-1 and TRBJ1-2, the full variable domain reads KAGVTQTPRYLIKTRGQQVTLSCSPISGHRSVSWYQQTPGQGLQFLFEYFSETQRNKGNFPGRFSGRQFSNSRSEMNVSTLELGDSALYLCASSSHPRGGAVYGYTFGSGTRLTVV.

This clone has a count of ten or more. J is TRBJ2-4 and V is TRBV25-1; perhaps D is TRBD1 or TRBD2 (5 bases each). The ends were cut back, 2 bases at V and 0 bases at J, with 5 bases in the middle. This CDR3 region has 14 residues. CDR1 is MGHDK, CDR2 SYGVNS, per germline. CDR3 loop: CASSEGGAKNIQYF. The DNA for the CDR3 is TGTGCCAGCAGTGAAGGGGGAGCCAAAAACATTCAGTACTTC.

The chain couples TRBV7-8 to TRBJ2-7, with a tentative D call TRBD1 (5 bases). Germline CDR1 is SGHVS and CDR2 is FQNEAQ. The V end was cut by 1 base, the J end by 0 bases, with 13 bases between. The CDR3 runs 16 residues. The CDR3: CASSLEARVSSYEQYF. CDR3 bases: TGTGCCAGCAGCTTAGAGGCCAGGGTGAGCTCCTACGAGCAGTACTTC.

Here the CDR3 reads CASSGQRNTEAFF. The CDR3 DNA reads TGTGCCAGCAGTGGACAGCGAAACACTGAAGCTTTCTTT. The genes are TRBV6-6 and TRBJ1-1, with D maybe TRBD1 (6 bases). Trimming took off 5 bases at V and 2 bases at J, with 9 bases between the two ends. The CDR3 is made up of 13 amino acids. Germline V gives CDR1 MNHNY, CDR2 SVGAGI (reference sequence).

The chain carries TRBV7-9 and TRBJ2-7, with D perhaps TRBD2 (5 bases). From germline, CDR1 is SEHNR and CDR2 FQNEAQ (reference sequence). V lost 4 bases and J 5 bases, leaving 21 bases between the germline ends. The CDR3 loop spans 16 amino acids. The CDR3, as DNA: TGTGCCAGCAGCTGGTCACCCAGCGGTACTACCGACGAGCAGTACTTC. Its translation is CASSWSPSGTTDEQYF. Filled out from reference TRBV7-9 and TRBJ2-7, the complete variable domain reads DTGVSQNPRHKITKRGQNVTFRCDPISEHNRLYWYRQTLGQGPEFLTYFQNEAQLEKSRLLSDRFSAERPKGSFSTLEIQRTEQGDSAMYLCASSWSPSGTTDEQYFGPGTRLTVT.

The rearrangement uses TRBV6-6 and TRBJ2-7, with 8 positions matching TRBD1. This CDR3 region has 13 residues. The trim removed 5 bases at V and 2 bases at J, leaving 2 bases unmatched. Germline CDR1 is MNHNY and CDR2 is SVGAGI (reference sequence). CDR3 in DNA: TGTGCCAGCAGTGGGACAGGCACCTACGAGCAGTACTTC. As protein: CASSGTGTYEQYF.

In this sample, this clone turned up once. The rearrangement uses TRBV27 and TRBJ1-2; D is uncertain. This CDR3 is built from 14 residues. Germline-derived CDR1 and CDR2 are MNHEY and SMNVEV (reference sequence). Trimming stripped 0 bases from V and 4 bases from J, with 9 bases between. CDR3 region: CASSLSPPVYGYTF. CDR3 DNA sequence: TGTGCCAGCAGTTTATCCCCCCCGGTCTATGGCTACACCTTC.

V is TRBV5-6 and J is TRBJ2-4; 11 positions agree with TRBD2. CDR1 and CDR2 from the germline V gene are SGHDT and YYEEEE. V dropped 2 bases and J dropped 3; count of bases not matched to a gene: 1. This CDR3 spans 15 amino acids. The CDR3 is CASSFSGRGKNIQYF. The DNA of the CDR3 is TGTGCCAGCAGCTTTAGCGGGAGGGGCAAAAACATTCAGTACTTC.

The chain combines TRBV13 with TRBJ2-5; 7 bases align to TRBD2. J gave up 7 bases and V 3 bases, and 5 bases lay outside the gene matches. Looked up from germline, CDR1 is PRHDT and CDR2 is FYEKMQ (reference sequence). The CDR3 totals 13 residues. The CDR3 loop reads CASSFTGGRTQYF. CDR3 coding DNA: TGTGCCAGCAGCTTTACGGGAGGAAGGACCCAGTACTTC.

On this clone itself: Other nucleotide sequences in the sample specify the same CDR3. The gene calls are TRBV9 and TRBJ2-2; 8 bases align to TRBD2. Germline lookup yields CDR1 SGDLS and CDR2 YYNGEE. The CDR3 consists of 15 residues. After removal of 3 bases from V and 4 bases from J, the junction contained 5 bases not matched to a gene. The CDR3 DNA is TGTGCCAGCAGCGCGAGCGGGAGCGGCACCGGGGAGCTGTTTTTT. Translating it yields CASSASGSGTGELFF.

V usage is TRBV7-9 and J usage is TRBJ1-2; the D gene is possibly TRBD1 (5 bases). Germline-derived CDR1 and CDR2 are SEHNR and FQNEAQ (reference sequence). V dropped 3 bases and J dropped 4 bases, with 18 bases sitting between them. This CDR3 is built from 16 residues. CDR3 in amino acids: CASSFPPTRGVYGYTF. The CDR3 coding sequence is TGTGCCAGCAGCTTTCCACCTACCCGGGGCGTCTATGGCTACACCTTC. Full variable domain (missing parts from reference TRBV7-9 and TRBJ1-2): DTGVSQNPRHKITKRGQNVTFRCDPISEHNRLYWYRQTLGQGPEFLTYFQNEAQLEKSRLLSDRFSAERPKGSFSTLEIQRTEQGDSAMYLCASSFPPTRGVYGYTFGSGTRLTVV.

The CDR3 protein is CASSLLGSLDYEQYF. CDR3 nucleotides: TGTGCCAGCAGTTTATTGGGGAGTCTGGACTACGAGCAGTACTTC. The rearrangement joins TRBV27 to TRBJ2-7; perhaps TRBD2 as D (5 bases). V lost 1 base and J lost 3, with 13 bases in between. The CDR3 has 15 residues. The germline gives CDR1 MNHEY, CDR2 SMNVEV (reference sequence).

The chain has TRBV14 and TRBJ2-7; 16 bases align to TRBD2. This CDR3 is built from 19 residues. From germline, CDR1 is SGHDN and CDR2 FVKESK. The V and J ends lost 4 bases and 1 base, in that order; junction bases with no gene match: 10. CDR3 amino acids: CASSPWPGTSGRGSYEQYF. CDR3 nucleotide sequence: TGTGCCAGCAGCCCATGGCCCGGGACTAGCGGGAGGGGGTCCTACGAGCAGTACTTC.

The chain joins TRBV7-9 to TRBJ2-5; TRBD1 aligns across 9 bases. V gave up 1 base and J gave up 5 bases; unmatched junction bases: 5. Germline CDR1 SEHNR, CDR2 FQNEAQ (reference sequence). The CDR3 has 15 amino acids. CDR3 amino acids: CASSLVGGQGETQYF. CDR3 DNA sequence: TGTGCCAGCAGCTTAGTTGGCGGACAGGGGGAGACCCAGTACTTC.

This rearrangement joins TRBV18 to TRBJ1-5; a possible D gene is TRBD1 (5 bases). The CDR3 loop spans 13 amino acids. Trimming took 5 bases from V and 3 from J, leaving 8 bases between them. Germline V CDR1 and CDR2: KGHSH, LQKENI. The CDR3: CASSRQTNQPQHF. CDR3 sequence (DNA): TGTGCCAGCTCAAGACAGACCAATCAGCCCCAGCATTTT.

This sequence joins TRBV5-4 and TRBJ2-5; 11 bases line up with TRBD1. Trimming cost V 2 bases and J 5 bases; bases outside gene matches: 5. Germline values: CDR1 SGHNT, CDR2 YYREEE (reference sequence). The CDR3 extends over 15 amino acids. The CDR3 region is CASSLMDRGRETQYF. The CDR3 DNA reads as TGTGCCAGCAGCTTAATGGACAGGGGGCGGGAGACCCAGTACTTC.